This TCR beta chain was found in a study of cytomegalovirus exposure and HLA in healthy donors. Study observations and caveats: For most TCR beta V segments, an earlier analysis put the productive rate at about 87% or about 30% of the time. Researchers reportedly found TCR beta sequences accurately predicted most subjects' HLA-A and HLA-B alleles.

The PCR was carried out with 60 Vbeta primers and 13 Jbeta primers. Clones were sequenced by immunoSEQ multiplex PCR, and TCRdb holds only the in-frame ones, with some missing. The sample includes hundreds of thousands of clones, 80% to 90% of them seen just once. V was trimmed by 5 bases and J by 0 bases, leaving 10 bases between them. Looked up from germline, CDR1 is WNHNN and CDR2 is SYGVQD (reference sequence). The CDR3 is made up of 14 amino acids. A remark on this clone: Its antigen remains unknown.

Specimen: PBMCs. This clonotype originated in a woman aged 18-29 years in good health and CMV-seronegative. The chain combines TRBV10-1 with TRBJ1-1, with a weak D call TRBD1 (5 bases). CDR3 nucleotides: TGCGCCAGCAGTACTGCAGGGATGAACACTGAAGCTTTCTTT. Translation gives CASSTAGMNTEAFF.